The clone carrying this T cell receptor (beta chain) was picked up many times. These data belong to a study of T cells in Graves' hyperthyroidism and ophthalmopathy. On the basis of clinical symptoms, serum thyroxine and TRAb, thyroid ultrasound and orbital computed tomography, diagnoses were made. Template material for amplifying TCR beta CDR3 regions consisted of RNA transcripts. The TCR CDR3 first-round RT-PCR relied on the HTBI primer set. MiXCR, run by TCRdb on the multiplex PCR reads, gives a single entry per CDR3 protein. The sample consists of more than 350,000 distinct CDR3 sequences, about 17% of them appearing once. The germline gives CDR1 MNHNS, CDR2 SASEGT. This CDR3 is 14 amino acids long. V dropped 7 bases and J dropped 2 bases, with 14 bases sitting between them.

This receptor was taken from a woman younger than 45 with Graves' hyperthyroidism that later progressed to Graves' ophthalmopathy. Material: blood. The chain joins TRBV6-1 to TRBJ1-2, with TRBD1 as a possible D gene (6 bases). The chain's CDR3 is CASILDRLNYGYTF. As DNA, the CDR3 is TGTGCCAGCATTCTGGACAGACTCAACTATGGCTACACCTTC.